This TCR beta chain is drawn from a study of post-analysis software for immune sequencing data. Regarding the study as a whole: TRBV5-6, TRBV5-1 and TRBV20-1 were among five TRBV segments more frequent in patients than controls.

Sequencing libraries made from TCR beta cDNA carried unique molecular identifiers. TCRdb reprocessed the PCR reads via MiXCR and lists one record per CDR3 protein. This table holds hundreds of thousands of distinct CDR3 sequences, over 30% found once. Only a few counts were recorded for this clonotype. The antigen remains undetermined. CDR3 length: 13 amino acids. Germline-derived CDR1 and CDR2 are LGHDT and YNNKEL (reference sequence). V lost 5 bases, J lost 7 bases, and 1 base stayed unmatched. This clonotype was obtained from a girl aged 2-9 years with multiple sclerosis. J is TRBJ2-1 and V is TRBV3-1; 11 bases align to TRBD2. The sample consisted of blood. The chain's CDR3 is CASSWTSGNEQFF. The DNA of the CDR3 is TGTGCCAGCAGCTGGACTAGCGGGAATGAGCAGTTCTTC.